This T cell receptor beta chain was recorded in a study of beta chain features in type 1 diabetes. Study details: Sorted cells from all samples, numbering 100 million to 120 million, were examined.

The whole isolated RNA underwent reverse transcription, so sequencing captured expressed TCRB transcripts. The data were produced by immunoSEQ multiplex PCR, yet TCRdb's version contains in-frame clones alone and is incomplete. The repertoire holds around 360,000 clones, with 10% to 15% as singletons. A word on this clone: Antigen specificity is unknown.

General study findings and limits: Type 1 diabetes patients had TCRB CDR3s that were shorter (moderately but significantly so) in all four CD4+ subsets.

It was via CD45RO/CCR7/CD25/CD127/CD95/CD27 that CD4+ naive, central memory, regulatory and stem cell-like memory cells were sorted. The sequence was collected from a woman younger than 35 with type 1 diabetes. Material: naive CD4+ T cells from blood.

The CDR3 DNA is TGTGCCAGCAGTGGGACAGGGGGGCCTTCCTACGAGCAGTACTTC. Translated: CASSGTGGPSYEQYF. J is TRBJ2-7 and V is TRBV5-6; 11 bases are a match to TRBD1. V gave up 5 bases and J gave up 1 base; unmatched junction bases: 5. The CDR3 covers 15 residues. Looked up from germline, CDR1 is SGHDT and CDR2 is YYEEEE.